Shown below are 19 T cell receptor beta chains from a single sample sequenced in a study of cytomegalovirus exposure and HLA in healthy donors. The primer mix had 60 Vbeta and 13 Jbeta primers. Here immunoSEQ multiplex PCR was the method, and the copy in TCRdb shows in-frame clones only, minus some. Among about 98,000 clones listed, around four fifths were seen once. The sequenced material came from PBMCs. The source of these receptors is a man aged 35 to 55 in good health and CMV-seronegative.

The chain recombines TRBV27 with TRBJ1-2; weak D call: TRBD1 (6 bases). Germline V CDR1 and CDR2: MNHEY, SMNVEV (reference sequence). This CDR3 is 13 amino acids long. V dropped 3 bases and J dropped 4 bases, with 9 bases sitting between them. This CDR3 reads CASSFGGSYGYTF. For the CDR3, the DNA is TGTGCCAGCAGTTTTGGGGGCTCCTATGGCTACACCTTC.

The CDR3 sequence: CASSQYTDTQYF. The CDR3 DNA reads TGCGCCAGCAGTCAGTACACAGATACGCAGTATTTT. The genes are TRBV23-1 and TRBJ2-3, with unresolved D. TRBV23-1 is designated an ORF whose function remains uncertain. The CDR3 is 12 residues long. Trimming removed 3 bases from V and 2 bases from J, with 3 bases in between.

The chain has TRBV5-1 and TRBJ2-2, with 10 bases lining up with TRBD1. V trimming: 3 bases; J trimming: 7 bases; junction bases outside the gene matches: 9. The CDR3 has 16 amino acids. Germline CDR1 and CDR2: SGHRS and YFSETQ. The CDR3 reads CASSSTGGSYGGELFF. DNA for the CDR3: TGCGCCAGCAGCTCGACAGGGGGCAGTTATGGCGGGGAGCTGTTTTTT.

The chain recombines TRBV5-4 with TRBJ1-1; TRBD1 matches at 8 bases. Looked up from germline, CDR1 is SGHNT and CDR2 is YYREEE (reference sequence). The V gene end was trimmed by 1 base and the J gene end by 3 bases; junction bases not matched to a gene: 8. The CDR3 has 16 amino acids. The chain's CDR3 is CASSLPQGQDDTEAFF. CDR3 DNA: TGTGCCAGCAGCTTGCCCCAGGGACAGGACGACACTGAAGCTTTCTTT.

This chain joins TRBV5-4 and TRBJ2-5, with D unresolved. The CDR3 is 12 residues long. The germline V gene encodes CDR1 SGHNT and CDR2 YYREEE (reference sequence). V shed 1 base and J shed 7 bases, with 8 bases lying between them. The CDR3 sequence is CASSLTSGTQYF. CDR3 bases: TGTGCCAGCAGCTTGACATCGGGGACCCAGTACTTC.

The gene calls are TRBV2 and TRBJ1-1; the D is unclear. Trimming left V 3 bases short and J 0 bases short, with 17 bases between. This CDR3 is 17 amino acids long. CDR1 and CDR2 from the germline V gene are SNHLY and FYNNEI. In DNA, the CDR3 is TGTGCCAGCAGTGACCGGGGAAAGATCCGATTGAACACTGAAGCTTTCTTT. Protein: CASSDRGKIRLNTEAFF.

The chain couples TRBV9 to TRBJ2-3; 8 bases match TRBD2. This CDR3 region has 16 residues. Looked up from germline, CDR1 is SGDLS and CDR2 is YYNGEE. V shed 1 base, J shed 4 bases, and the junction held 8 bases outside the gene matches. CDR3 nucleotides: TGTGCCAGCAGCGTAACCCCGGGGGGGCCCTCAGATACGCAGTATTTT. It specifies CASSVTPGGPSDTQYF. Full variable domain (rest looked up from reference TRBV9 and TRBJ2-3): DSGVTQTPKHLITATGQRVTLRCSPRSGDLSVYWYQQSLDQGLQFLIQYYNGEERAKGNILERFSAQQFPDLHSELNLSSLELGDSALYFCASSVTPGGPSDTQYFGPGTRLTVL.

CDR3 loop: CASSSGQGNTGELFF. The CDR3 region has the DNA TGTGCCAGTAGTAGCGGACAGGGGAACACCGGGGAGCTGTTTTTT. The gene calls are TRBV19 and TRBJ2-2, with 8 positions matching TRBD1. Germline V gives CDR1 LNHDA, CDR2 SQIVND (reference sequence). The CDR3 has 15 residues. V was clipped by 4 bases and J by 1 base; unmatched bases: 2.

The rearrangement joins TRBV7-3 to TRBJ1-1, with D maybe TRBD1 (5 bases). V lost 4 bases, J lost 3 bases, and 9 bases lay in between. The germline CDR1 and CDR2 sequences are SGHTA and FQGTGA. The CDR3 spans 13 residues. The CDR3 bases are TGTGCCAGCAGCTATTTCAGGGACACTGAAGCTTTCTTT. As protein: CASSYFRDTEAFF.

This chain connects TRBV5-4 to TRBJ2-2, with 9 bases lining up with TRBD2. V gave up 1 base and J gave up 6 bases; unmatched junction bases: 7. Germline V gene data show CDR1 as SGHNT and CDR2 as YYREEE (reference sequence). The CDR3 contains 16 residues. The CDR3 is CASSLMAGGFSGELFF. CDR3 nucleotide sequence: TGTGCCAGCAGCTTGATGGCGGGGGGGTTCTCCGGGGAGCTGTTTTTT.

The V call is TRBV30, the J call TRBJ1-1, with 9 bases lining up with TRBD1. The J segment lost 5 bases and the V segment lost 1 base, leaving 2 bases of the junction unmatched. Germline V gene data show CDR1 as GTSNPN and CDR2 as SVGIG (reference sequence). This CDR3 is built from 13 residues. The CDR3 bases are TGTGCCTGGAGTGCTGACAGGGGGACTGAAGCTTTCTTT. This translates into CAWSADRGTEAFF.

The J gene is TRBJ2-3, the V gene TRBV30, with 8 bases aligning to TRBD1. This CDR3 is built from 14 residues. Trimming cost V 5 bases and J 6 bases; bases outside gene matches: 10. Germline V gene lookup returns CDR1 GTSNPN and CDR2 SVGIG (reference sequence). The CDR3 DNA reads TGTGCCTGGGGGGGACAGGCCAAACGGGATACGCAGTATTTT. Amino acids: CAWGGQAKRDTQYF. Variable domain in full (rest from reference TRBV30 and TRBJ2-3): SQTIHQWPATLVQPVGSPLSLECTVEGTSNPNLYWYRQAAGRGLQLLFYSVGIGQISSEVPQNLSASRPQDRQFILSSKKLLLSDSGFYLCAWGGQAKRDTQYFGPGTRLTVL.

The chain carries TRBV6-5 and TRBJ1-2, with TRBD1 identical over 8 bases. V lost 6 bases and J lost 9; bases outside the gene matches: 6. CDR3 size: 12 residues. Germline-derived CDR1 and CDR2 are MNHEY and SVGAGI. DNA for the CDR3: TGTGCCAGCAGGACAGGGGAGAGTAGCTACACCTTC. Encoded protein: CASRTGESSYTF.

The V and J genes are TRBV2 and TRBJ2-7, with 9 bases that match TRBD1. Trimming cost V 5 bases and J 5 bases; bases outside gene matches: 10. The CDR3 length is 15 residues. In germline, CDR1 is SNHLY, CDR2 FYNNEI. CDR3 DNA sequence: TGTGCCAGCAGTACGACTGGGACAGGGAGCGACGAGCAGTACTTC. Encoded protein: CASSTTGTGSDEQYF.

This sequence joins TRBV5-1 and TRBJ2-1; weak D call: TRBD2 (6 bases). V lost 0 bases and J lost 7, with 11 bases in between. This CDR3 is built from 14 residues. The germline CDR1 and CDR2 sequences are SGHRS and YFSETQ. CDR3 DNA: TGCGCCAGCAGCTTGGTGGCGGGACTTAATGAGCAGTTCTTC. Residues: CASSLVAGLNEQFF.

This chain connects TRBV10-3 to TRBJ2-3; TRBD1 aligns across 9 bases. With 7 bases clipped from V and 4 bases from J, the junction kept 12 bases outside the gene matches. The CDR3 is 16 amino acids. Germline CDR1 ENHRY, CDR2 SYGVKD. The CDR3 nucleotides read TGTGCCATCAACTCCTCCCCGGGACAGGGACCAGATACGCAGTATTTT. Translating it yields CAINSSPGQGPDTQYF.

The chain combines TRBV4-1 with TRBJ2-2, with TRBD1 matching 10 bases. CDR3 length: 17 amino acids. The J segment lost 9 bases and the V segment lost 4 bases, leaving 14 bases of the junction unmatched. The germline gives CDR1 MGHRA, CDR2 YSYEKL. The CDR3 loop reads CASSLPRGQGLTRELFF. In DNA form, the CDR3 reads TGCGCCAGCAGCCTTCCCAGGGGACAGGGGCTAACCCGGGAGCTGTTTTTT.

This clone was observed a handful of times. This rearrangement joins TRBV5-4 to TRBJ2-1; D remains unclear. V lost 0 bases and J 0 bases, leaving 7 bases between the germline ends. The CDR3 is 15 amino acids. Germline CDR1 is SGHNT and CDR2 is YYREEE (reference sequence). DNA of the CDR3: TGTGCCAGCAGCTTGGATGGCAGCTCCTACAATGAGCAGTTCTTC. Its translation: CASSLDGSSYNEQFF.

The chain couples TRBV7-9 to TRBJ1-2; 7 bases map to TRBD1. V lost 6 bases, J lost 6 bases, and 13 bases stayed unmatched. CDR3 length equals 15 residues. Germline V gene sequence: CDR1 SEHNR, CDR2 FQNEAQ (reference sequence). Here the CDR3 reads CASRDRQGENDGYTF. In DNA, the CDR3 is TGTGCCAGCAGAGATCGACAGGGAGAGAATGATGGCTACACCTTC.